This paragraph reports one T cell receptor (beta chain). The antigen it binds to is not known. No base qualities exist here, and no much larger clone lies one base off it. The roughly 39 donors, aged about 6 to 95 years, were systemically healthy Caucasian individuals from Russia. Each donor gave ten milliliters of peripheral blood, collected into EDTA-treated Vacutainer tubes. Ficoll-Paque density-gradient centrifugation was used to isolate PBMCs, with at least 6.5 million per sample. Total RNA was extracted from PBMCs with Trizol reagent, with at least 6 micrograms obtained per sample. For every donor, flow cytometry on a PBMC aliquot measured the percentage of naive CD45RAhigh/CD27high T cells. Library method: 5' RACE. Reads for this sample came from an Illumina HiSeq 2500. A second 7 to 11 cycle PCR used a sample-barcoded 5' primer and a J-beta primer mix. A template-switch 5' adaptor carrying 12 random nucleotides introduced a unique molecular identifier onto each TCR beta cDNA molecule. Each sample yielded at least 2.5 million CDR3-containing paired-end reads. First-strand cDNA was synthesized from all RNA with the Mint cDNA synthesis kit, primed by a TRBC-specific oligonucleotide. All cDNA was treated with uracil-DNA glycosylase and then went through a first 18-cycle PCR with the universal primers M1SS and BC2_uni_R. Regarding the original processing steps: Each sample was normalized by randomly selecting 1 million high-quality reads, each carrying a distinct molecular identifier. Instead of being binned into consensus sequences, reads with shared molecular identifiers were discarded. MiTCR, with a Q25 quality threshold and the strictest error-elimination algorithm, was used for CDR3 identification, clonotype clustering and error correction. Lower-bound total TCR beta diversity was estimated with a nonparametric unseen species model using Euler transformation. TCRdb took the public reads, trimmed them with fastp at Q25, ran MiXCR for clone calling and kept in-frame beta chains. CDR3 protein duplicates are merged, each entry listing the most common genes and DNA. The V and J calls, along with clone size, are taken from TCRdb and not from the paper's own processing. The sample table shows 550,000 to 650,000 distinct CDR3 sequences, and about 27% are seen once. The leading ten clones occupy approximately 3.6% of the sample.

This entry belongs to a study of blood T cells in healthy people across ages (dated by TCRdb to 2014 to 2015). Looking at the study overall: Template switching captured roughly one uniquely barcoded TCR beta cDNA molecule per two T cells in model experiments. Age-related changes in TCR beta repertoire diversity were measured in the study by deep sequencing normalized with unique cDNA molecular identifiers. The donors were split into four age groups: young (average approximately 16 years), middle-aged (about 40), aged (over 55) and long-lived (roughly 88). The study analyzed two additional independent replicas of 1 million unique cDNA reads from the same blood draw for two donors, one aged 18 to 30 and one aged 80 or older.

The CDR3 runs 15 amino acids, cysteine and phenylalanine included. The retained sequence is limited to the CDR3, 45 bases, with the frame set at the first base. Based on the germline V gene, the CDR1 and CDR2 sequences are MNHEY and SVGAGI. V and J lose 4 bases and 1 base, and a span of 12 bases separates them. The investigation overall reported the following: Conclusive comparison of naive and antigen-experienced compartments was prevented by the profiling of bulk unsorted PBMCs. Because the CMV infection status of the donors was unknown, age-related changes in expanded clonotypes may potentially have been confounded. The percentage of naive T cells measured by flow cytometry correlated strongly with observed TCR beta diversity. Observed TCR beta diversity per million T cells fell roughly linearly with age, and a significant reduction was already apparent by age around 40. Estimates of total diversity from one million sequenced T cells were regarded as lower bounds and underestimates. Compared with the aged group, the long-lived group had more naive CD4+ T cells, fewer expanded clones and increased TCR diversity, suggesting age selection.

The data also belong to a second study, concerning T cells of mothers and their children. From that second study: The donors were nine systemically healthy Caucasian individuals, made up of three mothers and their six children. cDNA synthesis consumed the entire amount of extracted RNA, loaded at approximately 1.6 ug RNA in each 15 ul reaction. In the second PCR, the M1S primer added sample barcodes and 2-4 random nucleotides. Each mother yielded over 10 million TCR beta CDR3 reads and each child roughly 2.9 million reads. Thymic selection similarly shapes TCR recombination output in related and unrelated pairs, with minor effect from inherited differences. Related mother-child pairs always showed normalized repertoire overlap that was slightly higher than in unrelated mother-child pairs, though the difference was never significant. With a sensitivity of approximately 100 clones per million clonotypes, no persistent microchimeric T cell clones were detected. To look for features that set related mother-child pairs apart from unrelated individuals, the researchers ran deep NGS to compare the TCR beta repertoires of mothers and children. Mothers averaged 40 +/- 4 years of age and children averaged about 10 +/- 4 years. After adapter ligation with NEBNext reagents, the libraries were sequenced on Illumina HiSeq 2000 with 100+100 nt paired-end reads. Mother and child libraries were prepared a month apart and sequenced in separate runs to prevent cross-contamination. Between 500,000 and 2,000,000 distinct TCR beta clonotypes were identified per donor. Naive TCR beta clonotypes were estimated from low-frequency clonotypes matched to each donor's FACS-determined naive share, without sorting.

The material sequenced was blood. The V and J genes are TRBV6-5 and TRBJ2-3, with no confident D gene call. The receptor was derived from a boy between 2 and 10 years old in good health. CDR3 reads: CASSFNFFGTDTQYF. The base sequence is TGTGCCAGCAGTTTTAACTTTTTTGGCACAGATACGCAGTATTTT.